This is a list of T cell receptor beta chains from one sample in a study of OX40 agonist ivuxolimab in advanced cancers. Produced via immunoSEQ multiplex PCR; TCRdb's table is partial and in-frame only. This table has about 44,000 clones, about 86% appearing once. This material consisted of CD4+ or CD8+ T cells sorted from blood, taken in a trial of the OX40 agonist ivuxolimab. These receptors all stem from an adult with an advanced solid tumor such as melanoma, head and neck, liver or kidney cancer. CDR3s leave out the opening cysteine and the closing phenylalanine or tryptophan.

J gene: TRBJ2-1
V gene: TRBV7-2
CDR3 protein: ASSSIGGSNEQF

J gene: TRBJ1-2
V gene: TRBV4-2
CDR3 protein: ASSQDGQGNYGYT

J gene: TRBJ2-7
V gene: TRBV2
CDR3 protein: ASSNTGYPLEQY

J gene: TRBJ2-7
V gene: TRBV4-1
CDR3 protein: ASSQEPGLASYEQY

J gene: TRBJ2-3
V gene: TRBV9
CDR3 protein: ASSKAGTNPSTDTQY

J gene: TRBJ1-5
V gene: TRBV10-3
CDR3 protein: AISGGGQGGNQPQH

J gene: TRBJ2-5
V gene: TRBV4-3
CDR3 protein: ASSQDPRPGETQY

J gene: TRBJ2-3
V gene: TRBV25-1
CDR3 protein: ASSAADTQY

J gene: TRBJ2-7
V gene: TRBV27
CDR3 protein: ASSPTQRASYEQY

J gene: TRBJ2-7
V gene: TRBV7-8
CDR3 protein: ASSSARVAGTYEQY

J gene: TRBJ2-6
V gene: TRBV11-2
CDR3 protein: ASSLGHSGANVLT

J gene: TRBJ2-7
V gene: TRBV13
CDR3 protein: ASSFRRRLAGDPGGEQY

J gene: TRBJ2-1
V gene: TRBV30
CDR3 protein: ALKEGFGYNEQF

J gene: TRBJ2-2
V gene: TRBV6-1
CDR3 protein: ASSEGGQGTGELF

J gene: TRBJ1-3
V gene: TRBV18
CDR3 protein: ASSPTAGSPGNTIY

J gene: TRBJ1-1
V gene: TRBV6-5
CDR3 protein: ASSPRTGNTEAF

J gene: TRBJ2-1
V gene: TRBV6-6
CDR3 protein: ASSQRGDNEQF

J gene: TRBJ2-3
V gene: TRBV15
CDR3 protein: ATSYGRAPDTQY

J gene: TRBJ1-4
V gene: TRBV30
CDR3 protein: AWSVRQNEKLF

J gene: TRBJ1-3
V gene: TRBV6-1
CDR3 protein: ASSDLGRSTSGNTIY

J gene: TRBJ2-6
V gene: TRBV7-9
CDR3 protein: ASSYAFGTDGSGANVLT

J gene: TRBJ2-5
V gene: TRBV28
CDR3 protein: ASSFFLRTAQETQY